This is a list of T cell receptor beta chains from one sample in a study of identical twins. Using its own MiXCR run on the 5' RACE reads, TCRdb lists one record per CDR3 protein. This table holds about 240,000 distinct CDR3 sequences, 10% found once. Specimen: memory T cells sorted from blood. The receptor source for this set is a man aged 45-65 years in good health. CDR3s leave out the opening cysteine and the closing phenylalanine or tryptophan. Fields, in order: J gene, V gene, D gene, CDR3 protein. The D gene is left open where the match is weak.

TRBJ2-7	TRBV6-2/TRBV6-3	TRBD2	ASSQLSGTSGREQY
TRBJ2-3	TRBV5-1	TRBD2	ASSSLRGLATDTQY
TRBJ2-5	TRBV5-1	TRBD1	ASSLGDRAETQY
TRBJ2-3	TRBV7-8	-	ASRQTGDTQY
TRBJ2-7	TRBV11-2	-	ASSLETGMGEQY
TRBJ2-1	TRBV12-3/TRBV12-4	TRBD1	ASSLAKIWDRELNEQF
TRBJ1-2	TRBV20-1	-	SAGRETSGRGYT
TRBJ2-3	TRBV5-1	-	ASSLELASTDTQY
TRBJ2-5	TRBV5-1	TRBD2	ASSLTGGNNQETQY
TRBJ2-1	TRBV11-2	-	ASSIGGEFEQF
TRBJ2-5	TRBV7-2	-	ASSFISETQY